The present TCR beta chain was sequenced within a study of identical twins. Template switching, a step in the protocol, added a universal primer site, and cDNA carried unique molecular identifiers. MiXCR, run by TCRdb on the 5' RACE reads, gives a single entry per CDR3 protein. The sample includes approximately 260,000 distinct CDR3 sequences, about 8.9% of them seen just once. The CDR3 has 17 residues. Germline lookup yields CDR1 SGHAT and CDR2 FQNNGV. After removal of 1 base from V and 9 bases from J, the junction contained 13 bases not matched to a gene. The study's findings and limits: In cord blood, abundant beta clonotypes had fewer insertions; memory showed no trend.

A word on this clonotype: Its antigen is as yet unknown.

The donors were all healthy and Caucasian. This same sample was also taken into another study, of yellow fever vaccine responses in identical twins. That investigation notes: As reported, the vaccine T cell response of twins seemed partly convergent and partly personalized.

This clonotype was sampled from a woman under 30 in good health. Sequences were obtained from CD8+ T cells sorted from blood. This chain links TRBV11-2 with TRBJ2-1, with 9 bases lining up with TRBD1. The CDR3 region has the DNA TGTGCCAGCAGCTTAGGTGTTTCGGGACAGGGAGGGGGTGAGCAGTTCTTC. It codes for CASSLGVSGQGGGEQFF.